The source of this T cell receptor beta chain is a study of a mutant IDH1 vaccine in newly diagnosed glioma. In the study overall: Treated patients were around 62% male, about 38% female, mean age about 41 years. Before enrollment, patients got radiotherapy alone, temozolomide alone, or mostly the combination.

Profiled with immunoSEQ multiplex PCR; TCRdb holds only in-frame clones, not every one. Found here are 25,000 to 35,000 clones, around 79% of them singletons; the top ten hold under 25%. This CDR3 has 16 residues. Germline-derived CDR1 and CDR2 are LNHNV and YYDKDF (reference sequence). The V gene end was trimmed by 4 bases and the J gene end by 0 bases; junction bases not matched to a gene: 5. In the case of this clone: No antigen is known for it.

Time point specified: baseline, week 1 (first vaccination visit). Treatment described: pre-vaccination baseline after standard-of-care therapy. General study points: Immune responses induced by vaccination arose in roughly 95% of the patients. Variations in leading peripheral T cell clonotypes appeared to have no connection with pseudoprogression.

The sample consisted of PBMCs, taken from a glioma patient treated with radiotherapy, temozolomide or both. This chain joins TRBV15 and TRBJ1-3; the match to TRBD1 covers 8 bases. The TCR originated in a man between 25 and 39 years old with glioma. In DNA, the CDR3 is TGTGCCACCAGCACCTACAGGGGGATCTCTGGAAACACCATATATTTT. Amino acid sequence: CATSTYRGISGNTIYF.